This T cell receptor (beta chain) was captured by sequencing in a study of cytomegalovirus exposure and HLA in healthy donors. Broader study findings: There were some public TCRs occurring in many donors, but most TCR sequences were rare. Specific recognition of CMV antigens was confirmed in vitro for a few chains (all CMV-associated).

Germline loops: CDR1 MDHEN, CDR2 SYDVKM. V gave up 5 bases and J gave up 5 bases, with 16 bases separating them. The CDR3 loop spans 15 amino acids. Some clones are missing from TCRdb's copy, which holds only in-frame ones; the method was immunoSEQ multiplex PCR. The data contain 150,000 to 250,000 clones, 84% of them seen just once; the ten biggest clones take up around 15%. Concerning this clone: The antigen is unknown.

This TCR was sampled from a woman aged 25 to 45 in good health and CMV-seropositive. This chain joins TRBV28 and TRBJ2-1, with a weak D call TRBD1 (5 bases). Material for sequencing was PBMCs. The CDR3 spells CASSPGSLGDNEQFF. As DNA, the CDR3 is TGTGCCAGCAGTCCCGGCAGCCTAGGGGACAATGAGCAGTTCTTC.